The clone carrying this TCR beta chain was counted many times. The data belong to a study of regulatory T cells in long-lasting Graves disease. Specified time point: persistent/refractory GD, antithyroid drugs over 5 years with positive TRAb. Preparation of the TCR library used RNA extracted from PBMCs. V was cut by 7 bases and J by 2 bases, with 3 bases left in between. The CDR3 sequence is 11 residues long. Libraries of TCR beta came from iRepertoire HTBI primers plus Arm-PCR of CDR3 regions. TCRdb fed the multiplex PCR reads into MiXCR, producing one record per CDR3 protein. The table shows approximately 400,000 distinct CDR3 sequences, with about 23% occurring only once.

The input for sequencing was peripheral blood mononuclear cells (PBMCs), taken when the disease was refractory, from a patient treated with antithyroid drugs. The rearrangement uses TRBV12-3 or TRBV12-4 and TRBJ1-3; D gene unclear. The clonotype originates from a woman aged 40-49 years with Graves disease. CDR3 nucleotide sequence: TGTGCCAGCACGCCTGGAAACACCATATATTTT. This sequence encodes CASTPGNTIYF.